The entry below describes one T cell receptor beta chain. The record originates from a study of blood T cell repertoires in COVID-19. Method: immunoSEQ multiplex PCR; TCRdb's copy keeps in-frame clones and lacks some. There are about half a million clones in the sample; roughly 87% occur only once, and 0.75% to 0.9% lies in the top ten. The CDR3 loop spans 14 amino acids. Germline lookup yields CDR1 GTSNPN and CDR2 SVGIG (reference sequence). With V trimmed by 4 bases and J by 7 bases, 7 bases remained unmatched. The V and J genes are TRBV30 and TRBJ2-2, with 9 positions matching TRBD1. The sequence came from a man aged 18 to 35 with COVID-19, enrolled during active disease. The specimen was peripheral blood. The CDR3 DNA reads as TGTGCCTGGACCTCGGGACAGGGCGTCGGGGAGCTGTTTTTT. Protein product: CAWTSGQGVGELFF.